This passage covers 19 T cell receptor beta chains from one sample sequenced in a study of blood T cell repertoires in COVID-19. Repertoires were generated with immunoSEQ multiplex PCR, while TCRdb's copy carries only in-frame clones and drops some. The sample consists of 250,000 to 300,000 clones, roughly 85% of them appearing once. The sequenced sample was PBMCs or T cells enriched from blood (not recorded which). These receptors were taken from a man aged 35 to 55 who had been exposed to COVID-19.

This clone came up a few times. V and J are TRBV7-9 and TRBJ1-2, with TRBD1 matching 7 bases. This CDR3 is built from 13 residues. Germline V gene lookup returns CDR1 SEHNR and CDR2 FQNEAQ (reference sequence). Trimming removed 5 bases from V and 6 bases from J; junction bases left unmatched: 6. The DNA of the CDR3 is TGTGCCAGCAGCCTAGACAGGGTCGATGGCTACACCTTC. This encodes CASSLDRVDGYTF.

This chain links TRBV11-2 with TRBJ2-3; 8 positions match TRBD2. The junction had 4 bases not matched to a gene; V was cut back by 5 bases and J by 9 bases. The CDR3 is made up of 12 amino acids. The germline V gene has CDR1 SGHAT and CDR2 FQNNGV. The chain's CDR3 is CASSSSGTTQYF. CDR3 sequence (DNA): TGTGCCAGCAGCAGTAGCGGGACCACGCAGTATTTT.

V and J are TRBV18 and TRBJ2-1; perhaps TRBD2 as D (6 bases). Germline V gene lookup returns CDR1 KGHSH and CDR2 LQKENI. V was clipped by 2 bases and J by 9 bases, with 17 bases between them. The CDR3 loop spans 15 amino acids. The DNA for the CDR3 is TGTGCCAGCTCACCAGTGGGGGGTTCCGAGGTTGAGCAGTTCTTC. Its protein is CASSPVGGSEVEQFF.

Details on this clone: Other nucleotide sequences from this sample produce the same CDR3. The rearrangement joins TRBV5-4 to TRBJ2-3, with D perhaps matching TRBD1 (5 bases). CDR1 and CDR2 from the germline V gene are SGHNT and YYREEE (reference sequence). Trimming removed 0 bases from V and 0 bases from J, with 8 bases in between. This CDR3 is built from 15 residues. The CDR3 sequence is CASSLGGTSTDTQYF. The CDR3 DNA reads as TGTGCCAGCAGCTTGGGGGGCACCAGCACAGATACGCAGTATTTT.

The chain joins TRBV18 to TRBJ2-1; possibly TRBD2 for D (6 bases). Germline V gene sequence: CDR1 KGHSH, CDR2 LQKENI. Trimming shortened V by 2 bases and J by 10 bases, and 15 bases separated the two germline ends. The CDR3 extends over 14 amino acids. CDR3 amino acids: CASSPKKVREEQFF. The CDR3 bases are TGTGCCAGCTCACCAAAGAAGGTTCGGGAGGAGCAGTTCTTC.

The chain has TRBV6-5 and TRBJ2-1; possible D gene TRBD2, 6 bases. The CDR3 loop spans 15 amino acids. Trimming stripped 6 bases from V and 2 bases from J, with 14 bases between. Germline CDR1 is MNHEY and CDR2 is SVGAGI. The CDR3 loop is CASSQAGLAYNEQFF. The DNA of the CDR3 is TGTGCCAGCAGCCAAGCGGGCCTAGCCTACAATGAGCAGTTCTTC.

V and J are TRBV2 and TRBJ1-2, with 7 nucleotides matching TRBD1. The V and J ends lost 4 bases and 4 bases, in that order; junction bases with no gene match: 6. The CDR3 is 14 residues long. The germline V gene encodes CDR1 SNHLY and CDR2 FYNNEI. CDR3 loop: CASSGSDRVYGYTF. The CDR3 coding sequence is TGTGCCAGCAGTGGGTCAGACAGGGTCTATGGCTACACCTTC.

V and J are TRBV5-5 and TRBJ2-1, with a weak D call TRBD1 (7 bases). Trimming removed 6 bases at V and 5 bases at J, with 18 bases between. CDR1 SGHKS and CDR2 YYEKEE come from the germline V gene (reference sequence). CDR3 length: 15 residues. The CDR3 DNA reads TGTGCCAGCAAGAACAGGGGAGGAATGGACAATGAGCAGTTCTTC. Protein sequence: CASKNRGGMDNEQFF.

V is TRBV9 and J is TRBJ2-1, with TRBD2 matching 8 bases. The CDR3 extends over 16 amino acids. With V trimmed by 0 bases and J by 2 bases, 4 bases remained unmatched. Germline V CDR1 and CDR2: SGDLS, YYNGEE. Here the CDR3 DNA reads TGTGCCAGCAGCGTAGTTTCCGGGAGGGCCTACAATGAGCAGTTCTTC. Translation gives CASSVVSGRAYNEQFF.

This chain links TRBV7-2 with TRBJ1-1; D ambiguous. This CDR3 is 14 amino acids long. The germline V gene has CDR1 SGHTA and CDR2 FQGNSA. Trimming took off 5 bases at V and 4 bases at J, with 14 bases between the two ends. CDR3 protein: CASSLTQRPTEAFF. DNA of the CDR3: TGTGCCAGCAGCCTAACGCAGCGTCCCACTGAAGCTTTCTTT. The whole variable domain, filled in from reference TRBV7-2 and TRBJ1-1, reads GAGVSQSPSNKVTEKGKDVELRCDPISGHTALYWYRQSLGQGLEFLIYFQGNSAPDKSGLPSDRFSAERTGGSVSTLTIQRTQQEDSAVYLCASSLTQRPTEAFFGQGTRLTVV.

The rearrangement joins TRBV7-6 to TRBJ2-3; D is unresolved. Trimming took 1 base from V and 3 from J, leaving 5 bases between them. CDR1 and CDR2 from the germline V gene are SGHVS and FNYEAQ. This CDR3 is built from 13 residues. For the CDR3, the DNA is TGTGCCAGCAGCTTAGGGCTGACAGATACGCAGTATTTT. Amino acid sequence: CASSLGLTDTQYF.

The genes are TRBV7-9 and TRBJ2-3; possibly TRBD1 for D (5 bases). The CDR3 length is 14 residues. Germline CDR1 SEHNR, CDR2 FQNEAQ (reference sequence). V was shortened by 1 base and J by 4 bases, with 9 bases between the two germline ends. The DNA of the CDR3 is TGTGCCAGCAGCTTAGGCGCAGGGCCAGATACGCAGTATTTT. This encodes CASSLGAGPDTQYF.

This chain's CDR3 is CASTLAGGAYEQYF. CDR3 DNA sequence: TGCGCCAGCACCCTAGCGGGTGGCGCCTACGAGCAGTACTTC. The gene calls are TRBV10-2 and TRBJ2-7; 8 bases are shared with TRBD2. From germline, CDR1 is WSHSY and CDR2 SAAADI. The CDR3 is made up of 14 amino acids. With V trimmed by 7 bases and J by 2 bases, 7 bases remained unmatched.

J is TRBJ1-3 and V is TRBV28; D not certain. The V end lost 4 bases, the J end lost 0 bases, and 7 bases lay between the germline ends. In germline, CDR1 is MDHEN, CDR2 SYDVKM. The length of the CDR3 is 14 residues. The chain's CDR3 is CASSSRNSGNTIYF. DNA for the CDR3: TGTGCCAGCAGTTCCAGGAACTCTGGAAACACCATATATTTT.

This clone appeared a few times. The chain is built from TRBV2 and TRBJ1-6; 8 bases are shared with TRBD1. Trimming removed 5 bases from V and 8 bases from J; junction bases left unmatched: 8. Germline lookup yields CDR1 SNHLY and CDR2 FYNNEI. This CDR3 region has 15 residues. The CDR3 nucleotides are TGTGCCAGCAGTCCTACCGGGACAGGTGATTCACCCCTCCACTTT. Translation: CASSPTGTGDSPLHF.

The gene calls are TRBV29-1 and TRBJ2-5; no clear D gene. Trimming shortened V by 3 bases and J by 1 base, and 18 bases separated the two germline ends. CDR1 SQVTM and CDR2 ANQGSEA come from the germline V gene. The CDR3 is 16 amino acids. This CDR3 is CSVDSPQQDSQETQYF. DNA for the CDR3: TGCAGCGTTGACTCCCCTCAGCAGGATAGCCAAGAGACCCAGTACTTC. The complete variable domain, with remaining parts taken from reference TRBV29-1 and TRBJ2-5, reads SAVISQKPSRDICQRGTSLTIQCQVDSQVTMMFWYRQQPGQSLTLIATANQGSEATYESGFVIDKFPISRPNLTFSTLTVSNMSPEDSSIYLCSVDSPQQDSQETQYFGPGTRLLVL.

The chain uses TRBV11-2 and TRBJ1-5; D possibly corresponds to TRBD1 (6 bases). Germline assignment: CDR1 SGHAT and CDR2 FQNNGV. Trimming shortened V by 5 bases and J by 6 bases, and 23 bases separated the two germline ends. The CDR3 covers 17 residues. For the CDR3, the DNA is TGTGCCAGCAGCCAGGGGTCTAGTCTGGGAAGGGGTCAGCCCCAGCATTTT. Its translation is CASSQGSSLGRGQPQHF.

The table lists this clone with a few counts. The chain couples TRBV9 to TRBJ2-7; 15 nucleotides align to TRBD2. CDR3 length equals 18 residues. V lost 3 bases, J lost 1 base, and 8 bases stayed unmatched. The germline V gene encodes CDR1 SGDLS and CDR2 YYNGEE. This CDR3 is CASSDGGGLAGGSYEQYF. As DNA, the CDR3 is TGTGCCAGCAGCGATGGGGGAGGACTAGCGGGAGGGTCCTACGAGCAGTACTTC.

This chain links TRBV25-1 with TRBJ2-1; 11 nucleotides match TRBD2. Germline trimming cut 8 bases from V and 3 bases from J; bases unmatched to any gene: 3. Germline V gives CDR1 MGHDK, CDR2 SYGVNS. The CDR3 loop spans 14 amino acids. Written as DNA, the CDR3 is TGTGCCAGCGTAGCGGGAGGGCTCTACAATGAGCAGTTCTTC. It translates to CASVAGGLYNEQFF.